Below, 21 T cell receptor beta chains from the same sample are listed, as sequenced in a study of vaccination and CD4 T cells after COVID-19. Cultured CD4+ T-cell DNA underwent Oncomine TCR Beta short-read sequencing. DNA came from CD4+ T cells after culture. One entry per CDR3 protein, called by TCRdb with MiXCR from the PCR reads. The sample has around 9,400 distinct CDR3 sequences, roughly 33% seen once. Treatment denoted: approximately nine-day PBMC culture with coronavirus spike peptide pools or control peptides (ViraFEST assay). CD4+ T-cell collection from the unexposed donor predated the COVID-19 pandemic (2011-2018). These TCRs are of unknown antigen specificity. Sequenced sample: CD4+ T cells from blood, cultured in vitro. The receptors originated from a human donor in good health.

The CDR3 loop is CASSLRGQGVAGELFF. CDR3 DNA: TGTGCCAGCAGCCTCAGGGGACAGGGGGTGGCCGGGGAGCTGTTTTTT. The chain recombines TRBV9 with TRBJ2-2, with TRBD1 identical over 11 bases. Germline CDR1 and CDR2: SGDLS and YYNGEE. The CDR3 spans 16 residues. V lost 4 bases, J lost 6 bases, and 8 bases stayed unmatched.

This clonotype was counted only a few times. The chain recombines TRBV10-3 with TRBJ1-1; no reliable D call. V was clipped by 11 bases and J by 10 bases, with 20 bases between them. The CDR3 totals 12 residues. The germline V gene encodes CDR1 ENHRY and CDR2 SYGVKD. DNA of the CDR3: TGTGCCGCGGAGGACCCCAACGTCCGAGCTTTCTTT. As protein: CAAEDPNVRAFF.

With regard to this clonotype: The junction shows a germline mismatch at one end, possibly a read error. The J gene is TRBJ1-6, the V gene TRBV6-1; D unresolved. The germline V gene has CDR1 MNHNS and CDR2 SASEGT. The CDR3 is 15 residues long. DNA for the CDR3: TGTGCCGGCAGCACATTTACAGTGAATCTTTCACCCCTCCACTTT. Residues: CAGSTFTVNLSPLHF.

In this sample, this clonotype turned up a few times. The V gene is TRBV7-2, the J gene TRBJ2-7; 7 bases line up with TRBD1. CDR3 size: 15 residues. With V trimmed by 1 base and J by 6 bases, 9 bases remained unmatched. The germline CDR1 and CDR2 sequences are SGHTA and FQGNSA. CDR3 residues: CASSLDRGEAREQYF. CDR3 sequence (DNA): TGTGCCAGCAGCTTAGACAGGGGAGAAGCCCGCGAGCAGTACTTC.

This clonotype appeared a few times. The J gene is TRBJ2-7, the V gene TRBV2, with TRBD1 matching 8 bases. The CDR3 sequence is 16 residues long. The germline gives CDR1 SNHLY, CDR2 FYNNEI. The V and J ends lost 6 bases and 3 bases, in that order; junction bases with no gene match: 13. For the CDR3, the DNA is TGTGCCAGCAGGGTTACAGGGGGTGCCGCTTACTACGAGCAGTACTTC. Protein sequence: CASRVTGGAAYYEQYF.

The chain has TRBV7-8 and TRBJ1-1; 9 bases are shared with TRBD1. Germline V gives CDR1 SGHVS, CDR2 FQNEAQ. Unmatched junction bases numbered 7, after V lost 10 bases and J lost 1 base. The CDR3 has 14 amino acids. The CDR3 region is CATFGQGRNTEAFF. The CDR3 nucleotides are TGTGCCACCTTCGGACAGGGGCGGAACACTGAAGCTTTCTTT.

The genes are TRBV11-2 and TRBJ2-7, with D perhaps matching TRBD2 (6 bases). Germline V CDR1 and CDR2: SGHAT, FQNNGV. The CDR3 totals 16 residues. Trimming removed 0 bases from V and 3 bases from J, with 15 bases in between. CDR3 sequence reads: CASSLERLGGVYEQYF. The CDR3 DNA reads as TGTGCCAGCAGCTTAGAACGGCTAGGCGGGGTCTACGAGCAGTACTTC.

The chain combines TRBV4-3 with TRBJ2-5, with 7 bases fitting TRBD2. The CDR3 contains 17 residues. J lost 5 bases, V lost 0 bases, and 12 bases had no gene match. Per the germline V gene, CDR1 is LGHNA and CDR2 is YSLEER. This chain's CDR3 is CASSQDPSGLGRETQYF. Written as DNA, the CDR3 is TGCGCCAGCAGCCAAGATCCCAGCGGACTCGGGAGGGAGACCCAGTACTTC.

J is TRBJ2-5 and V is TRBV5-1; 9 bases are a match to TRBD1. The length of the CDR3 is 15 residues. The germline gives CDR1 SGHRS, CDR2 YFSETQ. With 4 bases clipped from V and 2 bases from J, the junction kept 6 bases outside the gene matches. The CDR3: CASSRGQGSQETQYF. CDR3 nucleotides: TGCGCCAGCAGCCGCGGACAGGGGTCACAAGAGACCCAGTACTTC.

V and J are TRBV11-2 and TRBJ2-7; TRBD2 might be the D (6 bases). Trimming pared 1 base from V and 3 bases from J, leaving 10 bases between. Germline V gene sequence: CDR1 SGHAT, CDR2 FQNNGV. CDR3 length: 14 residues. The CDR3 reads CASSLVGGVYEQYF. The CDR3 DNA reads as TGTGCCAGCAGCTTAGTGGGAGGCGTCTACGAGCAGTACTTC. Supplemented by reference TRBV11-2 and TRBJ2-7, the full variable domain reads EAGVAQSPRYKIIEKRQSVAFWCNPISGHATLYWYQQILGQGPKLLIQFQNNGVVDDSQLPKDRFSAERLKGVDSTLKIQPAKLEDSAVYLCASSLVGGVYEQYFGPGTRLTVT.

The genes are TRBV29-1 and TRBJ1-2, with D tentatively TRBD1 (5 bases). CDR1 SQVTM and CDR2 ANQGSEA come from the germline V gene. The CDR3 consists of 15 residues. The V end was cut by 3 bases, the J end by 1 base, with 15 bases between. The CDR3 here is CSVDSLQGDNYGYTF. The CDR3 region has the DNA TGCAGCGTTGATTCTCTCCAGGGAGATAACTATGGCTACACCTTC.

The chain combines TRBV7-8 with TRBJ2-4; maybe TRBD2 (5 bases). V gave up 0 bases and J gave up 9 bases, with 12 bases separating them. Germline CDR1 and CDR2: SGHVS and FQNEAQ. The CDR3 runs 14 residues. The CDR3 coding sequence is TGTGCCAGCAGCTTAGCCCCCCCGGGGAGCATTCAGTACTTC. Encoded protein: CASSLAPPGSIQYF.

By share of the sample, this clonotype is medium-sized (0.01 to 0.1%). The DNA of the CDR3 is TGTGCCAGCAGCCCCCGGACAGGGAGTAATGGCTACACCTTC. Protein: CASSPRTGSNGYTF. V gene TRBV7-2 combines with J gene TRBJ1-2, with 8 bases fitting TRBD1. V trimming: 5 bases; J trimming: 6 bases; junction bases outside the gene matches: 8. Germline loops: CDR1 SGHTA, CDR2 FQGNSA. This CDR3 has 14 amino acids.

This rearrangement joins TRBV6-5 to TRBJ2-5; 11 bases match TRBD1. Trimming removed 0 bases from V and 4 bases from J; junction bases left unmatched: 1. Germline V CDR1 and CDR2: MNHEY, SVGAGI. The CDR3 totals 15 residues. The CDR3 region has the DNA TGTGCCAGCAGTTACTCCGGGACAGGGGGAGAGACCCAGTACTTC. It yields the protein CASSYSGTGGETQYF.

The chain has TRBV18 and TRBJ1-6, with D tentatively TRBD1 (6 bases). V was pared by 2 bases and J by 7 bases, with 9 bases between. Germline CDR1 and CDR2: KGHSH and LQKENI. The length of the CDR3 is 14 residues. CDR3 in DNA: TGTGCCAGCTCACCAGACAGGTTGAATTCACCCCTCCACTTT. Translation: CASSPDRLNSPLHF.

The chain carries TRBV7-2 and TRBJ2-1; 8 bases match TRBD2. Germline assignment: CDR1 SGHTA and CDR2 FQGNSA. J lost 6 bases, V lost 4 bases, and 8 bases had no gene match. This CDR3 region has 15 residues. The CDR3 coding sequence is TGTGCCAGCAGCTCGACTAGCGCTGGCGGCAATGAGCAGTTCTTC. This translates into CASSSTSAGGNEQFF.

The chain uses TRBV4-1 and TRBJ2-7; no clear D gene. Germline CDR1 is MGHRA and CDR2 is YSYEKL. V was pared by 1 base and J by 3 bases, with 7 bases between. The CDR3 is 13 amino acids. CDR3 nucleotide sequence: TGCGCCAGCAGCCAAGTTCGCGGCTACGAGCAGTACTTC. This gives the protein CASSQVRGYEQYF.

The chain couples TRBV29-1 to TRBJ2-2, with 8 bases identical to TRBD2. The CDR3 loop spans 15 amino acids. In germline, CDR1 is SQVTM, CDR2 ANQGSEA. The trim removed 5 bases at V and 6 bases at J, leaving 11 bases unmatched. The CDR3 sequence: CSVSTAGGGSGELFF. As DNA, the CDR3 is TGCAGCGTTTCAACGGCGGGAGGAGGATCCGGGGAGCTGTTTTTT.

J is TRBJ1-1 and V is TRBV2, with 10 nucleotides matching TRBD1. Germline lookup yields CDR1 SNHLY and CDR2 FYNNEI. The CDR3 contains 15 residues. V lost 6 bases and J lost 6; bases outside the gene matches: 10. CDR3 region: CASSRQGAAVAEAFF. CDR3 in DNA: TGTGCCAGCAGCCGACAGGGGGCAGCGGTCGCTGAAGCTTTCTTT.

This clonotype was seen a few times. The J gene is TRBJ2-7, the V gene TRBV2; 10 nucleotides match TRBD1. Trimming removed 10 bases from V and 6 bases from J; junction bases left unmatched: 9. Germline assignment: CDR1 SNHLY and CDR2 FYNNEI. The CDR3 has 13 amino acids. The CDR3 loop reads CATNRDRGIEQYF. CDR3 nucleotides: TGTGCCACGAACCGGGACAGGGGAATCGAGCAGTACTTC.

The chain carries TRBV7-2 and TRBJ2-2, with unresolved D. V was clipped by 2 bases and J by 6 bases, with 4 bases between them. The CDR3 runs to 12 residues. CDR1 and CDR2 (germline): SGHTA, FQGNSA. The CDR3 DNA reads TGTGCCAGCAGCTTAAGGTCCGGGGAGCTGTTTTTT. This translates into CASSLRSGELFF.